The clone carrying this T cell receptor beta chain was counted once. TCRdb keeps only in-frame clones here, not all; method: immunoSEQ multiplex PCR. The data show tens of thousands of clones, around 90% seen once. CDR1 is SGHRS, CDR2 YFSETQ, per germline. The J segment lost 2 bases and the V segment lost 0 bases, leaving 2 bases of the junction unmatched. The CDR3 sequence is 14 residues long. These data are taken from a study of technical replicates of blood from a handful of donors. J is TRBJ2-7 and V is TRBV5-1, with 7 bases that match TRBD1. The sequenced sample was T cells isolated from PBMCs. This TCR was recovered from a human donor in good health. The CDR3 nucleotides are TGCGCCAGCAGCTTGGAGACAGGGACCTACGAGCAGTACTTC. Translation: CASSLETGTYEQYF.